Listed here are 2 T cell receptor beta chains from one sample, sequenced in a study of T cells in Graves' hyperthyroidism and ophthalmopathy. Amplification of TCR beta CDR3 regions used RNA as the template. The HTBI primer set was used in a first-round RT-PCR of the TCR CDR3. TCRdb called the multiplex PCR reads again in MiXCR, with one record for every CDR3 protein. Altogether about 690,000 distinct CDR3 sequences are present, 15% to 20% being singletons, with the ten largest covering roughly 15%. The sample comprised blood. The receptor set was obtained from a man aged 50-60 years with Graves' hyperthyroidism.

This clonotype came up a few times. The chain has TRBV6-2 or TRBV6-3 and TRBJ2-3; 7 bases match TRBD2. Per the germline V gene, CDR1 is MNHEY and CDR2 is SVGEGT. This CDR3 has 13 amino acids. The V and J ends lost 10 bases and 1 base, in that order; junction bases with no gene match: 5. The CDR3 is CATSGARTDTQYF. CDR3 DNA: TGTGCCACCAGCGGGGCTCGCACAGATACGCAGTATTTT.

The rearrangement links TRBV5-1 to TRBJ2-2; D is unresolved. V dropped 2 bases and J dropped 5 bases, with 13 bases sitting between them. From germline, CDR1 is SGHRS and CDR2 YFSETQ. This CDR3 contains 15 residues. The CDR3 region is CASSLELTRTGELFF. The CDR3 region has the DNA TGCGCCAGCAGCTTAGAGCTAACGAGGACCGGGGAGCTGTTTTTT.